Each of the 28 T cell receptor beta chains below was sequenced from the same sample in a study of STAT5B mutations in CD4+ large granular lymphocyte leukemia. The data were produced by immunoSEQ multiplex PCR, yet TCRdb's version contains in-frame clones alone and is incomplete. The sample has about 33,000 clones, roughly 74% seen once; the top ten hold roughly 0.31%. Source material: CD4+ T cells from blood buffy coats. These receptors were taken from a human donor in good health.

The genes are TRBV10-3 and TRBJ2-7; D is unclear. The CDR3 is 14 residues long. With 6 bases removed from V and 0 bases from J, the gap between germline ends came to 12 bases. The germline V gene encodes CDR1 ENHRY and CDR2 SYGVKD. The CDR3 spells CAIRSGRSSYEQYF. In DNA, the CDR3 is TGTGCCATCAGGTCCGGCAGGAGCTCCTACGAGCAGTACTTC.

The chain has TRBV7-9 and TRBJ1-6, with a weak D call TRBD1 (6 bases). The CDR3 covers 13 residues. V was pared by 2 bases and J by 7 bases, with 6 bases between. Germline V CDR1 and CDR2: SEHNR, FQNEAQ (reference sequence). CDR3 sequence: CASSLQGNSPLHF. As DNA, the CDR3 is TGTGCCAGCAGCTTACAGGGGAATTCACCCCTCCACTTT.

This chain joins TRBV6-5 and TRBJ1-2, with D maybe TRBD1 (6 bases). Looked up from germline, CDR1 is MNHEY and CDR2 is SVGAGI. The V end was cut by 1 base, the J end by 6 bases, with 9 bases between. There are 13 residues in the CDR3. The CDR3 here is CASSYWGGDGYTF. DNA for the CDR3: TGTGCCAGCAGTTACTGGGGGGGCGATGGCTACACCTTC.

This clone was counted only a few times. The chain is built from TRBV18 and TRBJ2-5; D unclear. This CDR3 has 13 residues. Germline values: CDR1 KGHSH, CDR2 LQKENI. V lost 5 bases, J lost 2 bases, and 9 bases lay in between. CDR3 nucleotide sequence: TGTGCCAGCTCAATACAGAGGCAAGAGACCCAGTACTTC. This translates into CASSIQRQETQYF.

The J gene is TRBJ2-4, the V gene TRBV7-3; D remains ambiguous. The germline V and J ends were trimmed by 5 bases and 1 base, with 9 bases remaining between them. This CDR3 has 14 amino acids. Looked up from germline, CDR1 is SGHTA and CDR2 is FQGTGA. The CDR3 bases are TGTGCCAGCAGCCCGGACGCCGCCAAAAACATTCAGTACTTC. Translated: CASSPDAAKNIQYF.

This clone has only one observation. J is TRBJ1-1 and V is TRBV6-1; a possible D gene is TRBD1 (6 bases). Looked up from germline, CDR1 is MNHNS and CDR2 is SASEGT. Trimming left V 4 bases short and J 1 base short, with 13 bases between. The CDR3 has 15 residues. CDR3 in amino acids: CASSATGGQNTEAFF. CDR3 DNA: TGTGCCAGCAGTGCGACAGGTGGACAGAACACTGAAGCTTTCTTT.

This chain connects TRBV4-2 to TRBJ2-1; 8 positions agree with TRBD2. The germline gives CDR1 LGHNA, CDR2 YNFKEQ. The CDR3 contains 16 residues. V lost 3 bases, J lost 0 bases, and 4 bases stayed unmatched. The CDR3 loop is CASSHLGRGSYNEQFF. CDR3 coding DNA: TGTGCCAGCAGCCACCTCGGGAGGGGCTCCTACAATGAGCAGTTCTTC.

This clone was seen a few times. This chain connects TRBV7-9 to TRBJ2-1; D not resolved. V gave up 4 bases and J gave up 6 bases, with 7 bases separating them. Germline-derived CDR1 and CDR2 are SEHNR and FQNEAQ (reference sequence). The CDR3 sequence is 12 residues long. As DNA, the CDR3 is TGTGCCAGCAGCTCGCTAGGCAATGAGCAGTTCTTC. It translates to CASSSLGNEQFF. Supplemented by reference TRBV7-9 and TRBJ2-1, the full variable domain reads DTGVSQNPRHKITKRGQNVTFRCDPISEHNRLYWYRQTLGQGPEFLTYFQNEAQLEKSRLLSDRFSAERPKGSFSTLEIQRTEQGDSAMYLCASSSLGNEQFFGPGTRLTVL.

The chain has TRBV14 and TRBJ1-2; D might be TRBD1 (6 bases). Trimming left V 6 bases short and J 8 bases short, with 16 bases between. CDR3 length equals 13 residues. Per the germline V gene, CDR1 is SGHDN and CDR2 is FVKESK. DNA for the CDR3: TGTGCCAGCAGTCGGGACATCTCAAGCGGCTACACCTTC. Protein sequence: CASSRDISSGYTF.

The CDR3 sequence: CASSTGQALYEQYF. CDR3 DNA: TGCGCCAGCAGCACGGGACAAGCACTCTACGAGCAGTACTTC. The rearrangement uses TRBV5-1 and TRBJ2-7; a possible D gene is TRBD1 (6 bases). Trimming took 4 bases from V and 3 from J, leaving 14 bases between them. The CDR3 totals 14 residues. Germline-derived CDR1 and CDR2 are SGHRS and YFSETQ.

The CDR3 region has the DNA TGTGCCAGCAGCTTACAACAGGGAGCCCAAGAGACCCAGTACTTC. It codes for CASSLQQGAQETQYF. The chain uses TRBV11-2 and TRBJ2-5, with D possibly TRBD1 on 6 matching bases. CDR1 SGHAT and CDR2 FQNNGV come from the germline V gene. This CDR3 spans 15 amino acids. V lost 2 bases, J lost 1 base, and 11 bases lay in between.

This clone was counted a few times. The V and J genes are TRBV28 and TRBJ1-5; 7 bases line up with TRBD1. The germline CDR1 and CDR2 sequences are MDHEN and SYDVKM. J gave up 4 bases and V 10 bases, and 7 bases lay outside the gene matches. CDR3 length: 13 residues. CDR3 sequence reads: CATLRGRNQPQHF. Here the CDR3 DNA reads TGTGCCACCCTTAGGGGGCGTAATCAGCCCCAGCATTTT. Supplemented by reference TRBV28 and TRBJ1-5, the full variable domain reads DVKVTQSSRYLVKRTGEKVFLECVQDMDHENMFWYRQDPGLGLRLIYFSYDVKMKEKGDIPEGYSVSREKKERFSLILESASTNQTSMYLCATLRGRNQPQHFGDGTRLSIL.

The chain uses TRBV2 and TRBJ2-4; D not resolved. Germline values: CDR1 SNHLY, CDR2 FYNNEI. The CDR3 has 14 amino acids. The V end was cut by 2 bases, the J end by 6 bases, with 11 bases between. As DNA, the CDR3 is TGTGCCAGCAGTGAAACTTCAACGGTAAACATTCAGTACTTC. Its translation is CASSETSTVNIQYF.

V and J are TRBV13 and TRBJ1-1, with a possible D match to TRBD1 (6 bases). V lost 5 bases and J 5 bases, leaving 15 bases between the germline ends. Germline CDR1 PRHDT, CDR2 FYEKMQ (reference sequence). The CDR3 length is 14 residues. CDR3 loop: CASSPMRGRTEAFF. Here the CDR3 DNA reads TGTGCCAGCAGCCCGATGCGGGGGCGAACTGAAGCTTTCTTT.

The chain is built from TRBV2 and TRBJ2-1; weak D call: TRBD1 (6 bases). Trimming took off 4 bases at V and 9 bases at J, with 10 bases between the two ends. CDR1 SNHLY and CDR2 FYNNEI come from the germline V gene. This CDR3 is built from 12 residues. CDR3 loop: CASSAGVGEQFF. Written as DNA, the CDR3 is TGTGCCAGCAGTGCAGGGGTAGGTGAGCAGTTCTTC.

The sample holds a few counts of this clone. The chain has TRBV7-8 and TRBJ2-1; 10 nucleotides match TRBD2. V shed 7 bases and J 7 bases; nucleotides not matched to a gene: 7. Germline V gene lookup returns CDR1 SGHVS and CDR2 FQNEAQ. This CDR3 is built from 14 residues. CDR3 in DNA: TGTGCCAGCACCAAGCGGGAGGGCCTGAATGAGCAGTTCTTC. It is translated as CASTKREGLNEQFF.

This sequence joins TRBV9 and TRBJ2-6; D unclear. Trimming removed 4 bases at V and 0 bases at J, with 8 bases between. This CDR3 has 15 residues. Germline V CDR1 and CDR2: SGDLS, YYNGEE. This chain's CDR3 is CASSSRHSGANVLTF. CDR3 nucleotide sequence: TGTGCCAGCAGCTCCCGCCACTCTGGGGCCAACGTCCTGACTTTC.

The chain uses TRBV7-2 and TRBJ1-4; 7 bases are shared with TRBD1. With 5 bases clipped from V and 8 bases from J, the junction kept 17 bases outside the gene matches. Germline values: CDR1 SGHTA, CDR2 FQGNSA. The CDR3 extends over 17 amino acids. The chain's CDR3 is CASSPGGRGTVGEKLFF. The CDR3 DNA sequence: TGTGCCAGCAGCCCCGGTGGCAGGGGGACGGTTGGGGAAAAACTGTTTTTT.

This clone has more than one count but fewer than ten. This chain connects TRBV5-1 to TRBJ2-1; possibly TRBD2 for D (6 bases). CDR3 length: 15 residues. The germline V gene encodes CDR1 SGHRS and CDR2 YFSETQ. V lost 3 bases and J 6 bases, leaving 16 bases between the germline ends. In DNA, the CDR3 is TGCGCCAGCAGCTCCGGGACTGGATTGACCAATGAGCAGTTCTTC. Translated, it gives CASSSGTGLTNEQFF. The full variable domain, rest sourced from reference TRBV5-1 and TRBJ2-1, is KAGVTQTPRYLIKTRGQQVTLSCSPISGHRSVSWYQQTPGQGLQFLFEYFSETQRNKGNFPGRFSGRQFSNSRSEMNVSTLELGDSALYLCASSSGTGLTNEQFFGPGTRLTVL.

The chain couples TRBV19 to TRBJ2-5; weak D call: TRBD2 (6 bases). Germline-derived CDR1 and CDR2 are LNHDA and SQIVND (reference sequence). This CDR3 has 15 amino acids. With 1 base removed from V and 5 bases from J, the gap between germline ends came to 14 bases. The CDR3 nucleotides read TGTGCCAGTAGTATAGCTATTTCGGGAGCGGAGACCCAGTACTTC. Protein product: CASSIAISGAETQYF.

The chain employs TRBV19 and TRBJ1-1, with D perhaps TRBD1 (6 bases). Germline loops: CDR1 LNHDA, CDR2 SQIVND (reference sequence). Deletions cut 8 bases from V and 0 bases from J, with 13 bases between. This CDR3 has 14 residues. The CDR3 nucleotides read TGTGCCAGTTCTACAGGGATGCTGAACACTGAAGCTTTCTTT. As protein: CASSTGMLNTEAFF.

The rearrangement links TRBV28 to TRBJ1-1; D not resolved. The germline gives CDR1 MDHEN, CDR2 SYDVKM. Trimming took off 3 bases at V and 1 base at J, with 6 bases between the two ends. The CDR3 is 13 residues long. CDR3 protein: CASSLIGNTEAFF. CDR3 DNA sequence: TGTGCCAGCAGTTTGATAGGGAACACTGAAGCTTTCTTT.

This clone has only a few counts. This rearrangement joins TRBV9 to TRBJ1-1; D is unresolved. Germline lookup yields CDR1 SGDLS and CDR2 YYNGEE. The CDR3 sequence is 15 residues long. V lost 0 bases, J lost 5 bases, and 14 bases lay in between. The CDR3 sequence is CASSVDGGPGTEAFF. CDR3 nucleotides: TGTGCCAGCAGCGTAGATGGCGGGCCTGGGACTGAAGCTTTCTTT.

The J gene is TRBJ2-5, the V gene TRBV30; TRBD1 matches at 8 bases. The trim removed 5 bases at V and 5 bases at J, leaving 4 bases unmatched. CDR1 GTSNPN and CDR2 SVGIG come from the germline V gene (reference sequence). The CDR3 sequence is 12 residues long. The CDR3 loop is CAWGTGSETQYF. CDR3 sequence (DNA): TGTGCCTGGGGGACAGGCTCCGAGACCCAGTACTTC.

The chain employs TRBV19 and TRBJ1-2, with TRBD1 identical over 9 bases. This CDR3 has 14 residues. Germline V gene sequence: CDR1 LNHDA, CDR2 SQIVND (reference sequence). V lost 3 bases, J lost 8 bases, and 7 bases stayed unmatched. This chain's CDR3 is CASSMGQGEPGYTF. As DNA, the CDR3 is TGTGCCAGTAGTATGGGACAGGGTGAGCCCGGCTACACCTTC.

The table lists this clone with a count of one. The rearrangement joins TRBV29-1 to TRBJ2-5; TRBD2 matches at 7 bases. This CDR3 has 15 amino acids. Germline CDR1 SQVTM, CDR2 ANQGSEA. With 5 bases clipped from V and 7 bases from J, the junction kept 16 bases outside the gene matches. The CDR3 reads CSVSPRANPGGTQYF. CDR3 DNA sequence: TGCAGCGTTAGTCCCAGGGCCAACCCGGGAGGGACCCAGTACTTC.

The chain recombines TRBV6-1 with TRBJ2-7; unclear D gene. This CDR3 region has 15 residues. Germline CDR1 MNHNS, CDR2 SASEGT. V shed 4 bases and J shed 2 bases, with 15 bases lying between them. The CDR3 is CASSGEDKATYEQYF. CDR3 DNA sequence: TGTGCCAGCAGTGGAGAGGATAAGGCAACCTACGAGCAGTACTTC.

V gene TRBV7-9 combines with J gene TRBJ1-2, with 9 bases identical to TRBD1. Germline CDR1 and CDR2: SEHNR and FQNEAQ (reference sequence). The J segment lost 7 bases and the V segment lost 4 bases, leaving 10 bases of the junction unmatched. The CDR3 loop spans 15 amino acids. The CDR3 loop reads CASSSTGQGTGGYTF. CDR3 sequence (DNA): TGTGCCAGCAGCTCAACGGGACAGGGAACGGGTGGCTACACCTTC.